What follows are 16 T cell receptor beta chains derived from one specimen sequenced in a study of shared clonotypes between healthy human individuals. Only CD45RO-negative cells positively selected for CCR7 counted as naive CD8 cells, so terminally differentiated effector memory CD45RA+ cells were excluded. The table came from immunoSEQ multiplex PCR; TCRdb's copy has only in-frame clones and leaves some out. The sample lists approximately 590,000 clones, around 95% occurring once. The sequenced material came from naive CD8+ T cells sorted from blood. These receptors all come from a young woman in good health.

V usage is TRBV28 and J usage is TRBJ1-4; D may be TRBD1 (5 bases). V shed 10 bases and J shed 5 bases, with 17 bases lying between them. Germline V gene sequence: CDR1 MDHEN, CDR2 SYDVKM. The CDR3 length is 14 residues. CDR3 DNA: TGTGCCATCCGTGGGGGGGAATGGAATGAAAAACTGTTTTTT. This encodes CAIRGGEWNEKLFF.

Here the CDR3 reads CASSYSAGAGEKLFF. CDR3 DNA: TGTGCCAGCAGTTACTCGGCAGGGGCTGGTGAAAAACTGTTTTTT. The J gene is TRBJ1-4, the V gene TRBV6-5, with TRBD1 as a possible D gene (6 bases). The V end lost 0 bases, the J end lost 7 bases, and 12 bases lay between the germline ends. The CDR3 is 15 residues long. Germline CDR1 reads MNHEY; CDR2 reads SVGAGI.

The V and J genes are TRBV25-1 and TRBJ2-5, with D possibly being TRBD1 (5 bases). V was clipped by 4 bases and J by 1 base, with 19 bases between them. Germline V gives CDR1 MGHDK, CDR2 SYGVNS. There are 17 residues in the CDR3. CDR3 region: CASSGPLGAPRQETQYF. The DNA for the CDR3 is TGTGCCAGCAGTGGGCCCTTAGGGGCGCCACGCCAAGAGACCCAGTACTTC.

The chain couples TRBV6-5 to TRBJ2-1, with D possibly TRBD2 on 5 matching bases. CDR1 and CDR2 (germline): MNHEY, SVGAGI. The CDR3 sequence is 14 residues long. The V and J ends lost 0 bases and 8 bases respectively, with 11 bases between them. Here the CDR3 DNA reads TGTGCCAGCAGTTACTCGGGAGACGTCGATGAGCAGTTCTTC. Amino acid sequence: CASSYSGDVDEQFF.

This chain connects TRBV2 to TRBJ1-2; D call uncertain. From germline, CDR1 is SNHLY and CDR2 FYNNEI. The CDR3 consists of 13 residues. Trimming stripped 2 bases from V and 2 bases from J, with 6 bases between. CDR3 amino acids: CASSEKGNYGYTF. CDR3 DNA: TGTGCCAGCAGTGAAAAGGGCAACTATGGCTACACCTTC.

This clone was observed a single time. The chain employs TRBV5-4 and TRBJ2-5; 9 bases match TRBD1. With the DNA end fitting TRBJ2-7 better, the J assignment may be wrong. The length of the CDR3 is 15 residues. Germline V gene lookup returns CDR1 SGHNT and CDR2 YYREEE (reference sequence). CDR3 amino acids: CASSLDRDRVYEQYF. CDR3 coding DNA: TGTGCCAGCAGCTTAGACCGGGACAGGGTGTACGAGCAGTACTTC.

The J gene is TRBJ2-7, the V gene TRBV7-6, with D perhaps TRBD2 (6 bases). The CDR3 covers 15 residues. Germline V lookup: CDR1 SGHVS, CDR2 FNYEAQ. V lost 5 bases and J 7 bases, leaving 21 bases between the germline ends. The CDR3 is CASSPGTGGIREQYF. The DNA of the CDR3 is TGTGCCAGCAGCCCAGGGACTGGGGGAATTCGTGAGCAGTACTTC.

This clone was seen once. In DNA form, the CDR3 reads TGTGCCAGCAGCTCCAGGGACTACACTGAAGCTTTCTTT. Translating it yields CASSSRDYTEAFF. This chain joins TRBV7-6 and TRBJ1-1; the D gene is possibly TRBD1 (5 bases). Trimming stripped 4 bases from V and 3 bases from J, with 9 bases between. Germline CDR1 is SGHVS and CDR2 is FNYEAQ. This CDR3 region has 13 residues.

The CDR3 bases are TGTGCCAGCAGTCACTTGGGAGCCAAAAACATTCAGTACTTC. Encoded protein: CASSHLGAKNIQYF. The chain employs TRBV27 and TRBJ2-4; D gene uncertain. V was cut by 5 bases and J by 0 bases, with 8 bases left in between. The CDR3 loop spans 14 amino acids. The germline V gene has CDR1 MNHEY and CDR2 SMNVEV (reference sequence).

The CDR3 DNA follows: TGTGCCTGGAGTGTGGGACCGGGGGGGGAGCAGTACTTC. This codes for CAWSVGPGGEQYF. J is TRBJ2-7 and V is TRBV30; TRBD2 matches at 8 bases. The ends lost 0 bases at V and 7 bases at J; junction bases unmatched: 5. The CDR3 totals 13 residues. Germline V gives CDR1 GTSNPN, CDR2 SVGIG (reference sequence).

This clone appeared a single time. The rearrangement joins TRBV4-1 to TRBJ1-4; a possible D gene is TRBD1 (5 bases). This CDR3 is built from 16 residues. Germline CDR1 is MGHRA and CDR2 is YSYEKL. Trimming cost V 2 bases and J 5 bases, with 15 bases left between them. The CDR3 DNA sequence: TGCGCCAGCAGCCAAACCAGGGTACCCGGAAATGAAAAACTGTTTTTT. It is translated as CASSQTRVPGNEKLFF.

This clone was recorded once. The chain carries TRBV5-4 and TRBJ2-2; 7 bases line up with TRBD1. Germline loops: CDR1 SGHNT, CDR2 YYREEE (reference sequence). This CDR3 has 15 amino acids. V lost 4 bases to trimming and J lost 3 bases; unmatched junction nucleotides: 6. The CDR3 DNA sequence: TGTGCCAGCAGCCTAAATACAGGGGACACCGGGGAGCTGTTTTTT. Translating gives CASSLNTGDTGELFF. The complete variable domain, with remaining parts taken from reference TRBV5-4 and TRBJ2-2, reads ETGVTQSPTHLIKTRGQQVTLRCSSQSGHNTVSWYQQALGQGPQFIFQYYREEENGRGNFPPRFSGLQFPNYSSELNVNALELDDSALYLCASSLNTGDTGELFFGEGSRLTVL.

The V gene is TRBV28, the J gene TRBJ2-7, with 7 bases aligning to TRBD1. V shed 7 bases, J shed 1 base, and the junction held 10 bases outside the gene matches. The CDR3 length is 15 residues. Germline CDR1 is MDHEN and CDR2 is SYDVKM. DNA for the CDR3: TGTGCCAGCACCAACCCGACAGGGTCTTCCTACGAGCAGTACTTC. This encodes CASTNPTGSSYEQYF.

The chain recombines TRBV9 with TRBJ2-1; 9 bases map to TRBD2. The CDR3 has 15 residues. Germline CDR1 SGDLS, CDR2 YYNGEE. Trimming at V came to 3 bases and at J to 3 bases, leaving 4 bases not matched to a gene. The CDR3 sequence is CASSGGLAIYNEQFF. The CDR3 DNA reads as TGTGCCAGCAGCGGCGGACTAGCGATCTACAATGAGCAGTTCTTC.

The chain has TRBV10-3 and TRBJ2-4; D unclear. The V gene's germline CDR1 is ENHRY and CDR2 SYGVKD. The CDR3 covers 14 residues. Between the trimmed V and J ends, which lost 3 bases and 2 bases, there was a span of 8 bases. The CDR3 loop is CAISDVTTKNIQYF. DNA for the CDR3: TGTGCCATCAGTGATGTTACGACCAAAAACATTCAGTACTTC.

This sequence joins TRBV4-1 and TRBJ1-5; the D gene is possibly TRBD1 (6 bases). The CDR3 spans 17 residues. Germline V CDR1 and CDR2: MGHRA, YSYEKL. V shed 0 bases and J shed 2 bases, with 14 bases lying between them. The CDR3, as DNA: TGCGCCAGCAGCCAAGAAGTTCGCGGACAGCGCAATCAGCCCCAGCATTTT. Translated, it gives CASSQEVRGQRNQPQHF.